The 7 T cell receptor beta chains presented below share a single source sample, sequenced in a study of cytomegalovirus exposure and HLA in healthy donors. TCRdb's copy holds only in-frame clones and misses some; the assay was immunoSEQ multiplex PCR. This table has more than 55,000 clones, 90% appearing once. Sequenced sample: PBMCs. These receptors all come from a man aged 18 to 35 in good health and CMV-seronegative.

The chain carries TRBV19 and TRBJ2-3; 11 nucleotides align to TRBD2. Per the germline V gene, CDR1 is LNHDA and CDR2 is SQIVND (reference sequence). This CDR3 region has 16 residues. V gave up 3 bases and J gave up 6 bases; unmatched junction bases: 8. This CDR3 is CASSISGRAESDTQYF. CDR3 coding DNA: TGTGCCAGTAGTATTAGCGGGAGGGCCGAATCGGATACGCAGTATTTT.

V gene TRBV11-2 combines with J gene TRBJ1-2; TRBD1 matches at 7 bases. CDR1 is SGHAT, CDR2 FQNNGV, per germline. The CDR3 has 16 amino acids. Trimming cost V 5 bases and J 9 bases; bases outside gene matches: 18. CDR3 sequence (DNA): TGTGCCAGCAGCAGTATCCGGGACAGAGTCGAGAGGCGCTACACCTTC. Protein product: CASSSIRDRVERRYTF.

This clone was observed once. The J gene is TRBJ2-3, the V gene TRBV5-1, with 8 bases aligning to TRBD2. The CDR3 totals 15 residues. From germline, CDR1 is SGHRS and CDR2 YFSETQ. The V segment lost 2 bases and the J segment 4 bases; nucleotides outside the gene matches: 6. CDR3 in amino acids: CASSFGSGSADTQYF. The CDR3 region has the DNA TGCGCCAGCAGCTTCGGGAGCGGGAGTGCAGATACGCAGTATTTT.

The V and J genes are TRBV28 and TRBJ2-1; 10 nucleotides match TRBD1. Germline-derived CDR1 and CDR2 are MDHEN and SYDVKM. V lost 1 base, J lost 2 bases, and 8 bases stayed unmatched. This CDR3 has 18 residues. DNA for the CDR3: TGTGCCAGCAGTTTATACGAGACAGGGGGCGAAGCCTACAATGAGCAGTTCTTC. Its protein is CASSLYETGGEAYNEQFF.

This chain's CDR3 is CASSETGGSFSEQFF. In nucleotides, the CDR3 is TGTGCCAGCAGCGAGACAGGGGGGTCCTTTAGTGAGCAGTTCTTC. V is TRBV9 and J is TRBJ2-1, with TRBD1 identical over 9 bases. J lost 9 bases, V lost 3 bases, and 10 bases had no gene match. Germline loops: CDR1 SGDLS, CDR2 YYNGEE. This CDR3 comprises 15 residues.

CDR3 loop: CSVPPGQGASGEQFF. CDR3 DNA sequence: TGCAGCGTTCCCCCGGGACAGGGGGCCTCCGGTGAGCAGTTCTTC. The chain joins TRBV29-1 to TRBJ2-1; 12 nucleotides agree with TRBD1. The germline gives CDR1 SQVTM, CDR2 ANQGSEA. With 5 bases clipped from V and 9 bases from J, the junction kept 11 bases outside the gene matches. The CDR3 sequence is 15 residues long.

V gene TRBV6-1 combines with J gene TRBJ2-3, with D perhaps TRBD2 (6 bases). This CDR3 has 17 amino acids. Germline V gives CDR1 MNHNS, CDR2 SASEGT. V was trimmed by 1 base and J by 1 base, leaving 15 bases between them. The CDR3 DNA reads TGTGCCAGCAGTGAAGAGGGCTGGCGGGACGGCACAGATACGCAGTATTTT. This encodes CASSEEGWRDGTDTQYF.